This is a list of T cell receptor beta chains from one sample in a study of blood T cell repertoires in COVID-19. Assay: immunoSEQ multiplex PCR; the TCRdb copy retains only in-frame clones and omits some. The sample records approximately 340,000 clones, just over 90% being singletons. The specimen sequenced was PBMCs or T cells enriched from blood (not recorded which). The source of these receptors is a woman aged 40-49 years who had been exposed to COVID-19. Each CDR3 is given with its conserved first and last residue. A D gene is named only where the DNA matches it firmly. Size values are once, few and many counts, or a class for expanded clones, and some rows have none.

j_gene	v_gene	abundance	d_gene	CDR3aa	CDR3nt
TRBJ1-4	TRBV9	-	-	CASSVGGYNEKLFF	TGTGCCAGCAGCGTAGGAGGTTACAATGAAAAACTGTTTTTT
TRBJ2-7	TRBV5-4	-	TRBD2	CASSPRTSGSYEQYF	TGTGCCAGCAGCCCGCGGACTAGCGGGAGCTACGAGCAGTACTTC
TRBJ2-1	TRBV24-1	-	TRBD2	CATSEGLGVRAEQFF	TGTGCCACCAGTGAGGGACTAGGGGTCAGGGCTGAGCAGTTCTTC
TRBJ2-6	TRBV12-5	-	-	CASGAPQDSGANVLTF	TGTGCTAGTGGTGCACCACAGGACTCTGGGGCCAACGTCCTGACTTTC
TRBJ2-1	TRBV6-2/TRBV6-3	-	TRBD2	CASSIYSGRDIEQFF	TGTGCCAGCAGCATTTATAGCGGGAGGGATATTGAGCAGTTCTTC
TRBJ2-2	TRBV5-6	-	-	CASSSGWGGSGELFF	TGTGCCAGCAGCTCGGGATGGGGGGGCTCCGGGGAGCTGTTTTTT
TRBJ2-5	TRBV5-1	-	TRBD2	CASSLGGLAAYQETQYF	TGCGCCAGCAGCTTGGGGGGACTAGCGGCGTACCAAGAGACCCAGTACTTC
TRBJ1-6	TRBV9	once	TRBD1	CASSNRGVNSPLHF	TGTGCCAGCAGCAACAGGGGAGTAAATTCACCCCTCCACTTT
TRBJ1-2	TRBV6-1	-	TRBD1	CASSEAHSGGGGYTF	TGTGCCAGCAGTGAAGCGCATTCAGGGGGCGGTGGCTACACCTTC
TRBJ1-2	TRBV6-5	-	TRBD1	CASSLWTGGGGYTF	TGTGCCAGCAGTCTCTGGACAGGGGGCGGAGGCTACACCTTC
TRBJ2-1	TRBV7-2	once	-	CASSLPSYSEQFF	TGTGCCAGCAGCTTACCTAGTTATAGTGAGCAGTTCTTC